The clone carrying this T cell receptor (beta chain) showed up just a few times. The antigen remains unidentified. This sample stems from a study of T-cell memory formation after mild COVID-19. Study-wide context: TCR clusters mostly belonged to single donors. Study-wide findings and caveats: CD4/CD8 balance held among clones contracting day 15 to 85, and later expanders leaned CD4+. Certain responding clones were present in pre-infection memory, suggesting participation of cross-reactive memory.

TCRdb called the 5' RACE reads again in MiXCR, with one record for every CDR3 protein. Of about half a million distinct CDR3 sequences in the sample, over 15% were seen once. This receptor was obtained from an adult woman who had mild COVID-19 (a few samples of this study predate the infection). Cell type and time point are not known. Sequenced sample: PBMCs or a T cell subset sorted from them (not recorded which).

The CDR3, as DNA: TGTGCCTGGAGTAAAGCGGGAGGCCGTGTCTCCTACGAGCAGTACTTC. Its protein is CAWSKAGGRVSYEQYF. The V and J genes are TRBV30 and TRBJ2-7, with TRBD2 matching over 9 bases. Germline CDR1 and CDR2: GTSNPN and SVGIG (reference sequence). V shed 2 bases and J 0 bases; nucleotides not matched to a gene: 8. CDR3 size: 16 residues.